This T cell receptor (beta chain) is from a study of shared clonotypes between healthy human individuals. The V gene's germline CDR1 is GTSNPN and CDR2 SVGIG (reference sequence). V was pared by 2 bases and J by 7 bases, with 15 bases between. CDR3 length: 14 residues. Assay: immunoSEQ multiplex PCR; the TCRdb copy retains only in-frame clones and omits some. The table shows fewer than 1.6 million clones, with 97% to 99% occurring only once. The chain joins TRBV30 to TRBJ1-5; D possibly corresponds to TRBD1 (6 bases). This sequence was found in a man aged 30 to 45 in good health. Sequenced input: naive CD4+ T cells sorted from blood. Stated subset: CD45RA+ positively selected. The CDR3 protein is CAWSTGGARQPQHF. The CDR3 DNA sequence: TGTGCCTGGAGTACCGGGGGCGCACGACAGCCCCAGCATTTT.